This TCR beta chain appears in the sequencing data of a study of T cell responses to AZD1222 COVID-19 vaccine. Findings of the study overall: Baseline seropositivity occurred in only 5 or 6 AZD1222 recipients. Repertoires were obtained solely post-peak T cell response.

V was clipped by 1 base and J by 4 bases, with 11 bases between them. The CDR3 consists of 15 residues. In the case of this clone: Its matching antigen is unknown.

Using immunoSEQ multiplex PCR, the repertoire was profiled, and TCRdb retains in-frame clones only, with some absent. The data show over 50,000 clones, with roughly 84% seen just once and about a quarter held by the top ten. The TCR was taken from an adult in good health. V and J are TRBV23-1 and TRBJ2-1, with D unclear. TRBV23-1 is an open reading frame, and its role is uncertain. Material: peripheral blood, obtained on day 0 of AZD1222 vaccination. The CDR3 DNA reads TGCGCCAGCAGTCAATGCGGCGGTCGTTACAATGAGCAGTTCTTC. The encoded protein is CASSQCGGRYNEQFF.